This T cell receptor (beta chain) emerged from a study of T cells in localized non-small cell lung cancer. The CDR3 totals 14 residues. In germline, CDR1 is MNHEY, CDR2 SMNVEV (reference sequence). Trimming shortened V by 7 bases and J by 6 bases, and 16 bases separated the two germline ends. Clones were sequenced by immunoSEQ multiplex PCR, and TCRdb holds only the in-frame ones, with some missing. The table records tens of thousands of clones, approximately 86% of them present only once. This TCR derives from a male donor at least 60 years old with stage I lung adenocarcinoma. The chain couples TRBV27 to TRBJ2-1, with D possibly TRBD1 on 5 matching bases. This material consisted of peripheral blood, taken before any cancer treatment. DNA for the CDR3: TGTGCCAGCACCAAGGGTAATAGGGGCAATGAGCAGTTCTTC. Translation: CASTKGNRGNEQFF.